The clone carrying this TCR beta chain was picked up a small number of times. At one boundary the junction diverges from the germline segment, which might be a read error. Germline CDR1 and CDR2: MNHEY and SVGAGI. The CDR3 runs 14 residues. Time point denoted: baseline pretreatment blood. The treatment was: 15 Gy SBRT to primary tumor, nephrectomy 4 weeks later. Data came from immunoSEQ multiplex PCR; TCRdb stores just in-frame clones and leaves some out. The profile shows approximately 110,000 clones, around 83% of them singletons. This sample was taken from a study of radiation and T cells in renal cell carcinoma.

The clonotype was recovered from a woman aged 60-70 years with renal cell carcinoma. The specimen was blood, collected from a patient whose treatment included radiotherapy and nephrectomy. This rearrangement joins TRBV6-5 to TRBJ1-5; D possibly corresponds to TRBD1 (6 bases). CDR3 DNA sequence: TGTGCCACCAGTGGAAGGGGGAACAATCAGCCCCAGCATTTT. It translates to CATSGRGNNQPQHF.